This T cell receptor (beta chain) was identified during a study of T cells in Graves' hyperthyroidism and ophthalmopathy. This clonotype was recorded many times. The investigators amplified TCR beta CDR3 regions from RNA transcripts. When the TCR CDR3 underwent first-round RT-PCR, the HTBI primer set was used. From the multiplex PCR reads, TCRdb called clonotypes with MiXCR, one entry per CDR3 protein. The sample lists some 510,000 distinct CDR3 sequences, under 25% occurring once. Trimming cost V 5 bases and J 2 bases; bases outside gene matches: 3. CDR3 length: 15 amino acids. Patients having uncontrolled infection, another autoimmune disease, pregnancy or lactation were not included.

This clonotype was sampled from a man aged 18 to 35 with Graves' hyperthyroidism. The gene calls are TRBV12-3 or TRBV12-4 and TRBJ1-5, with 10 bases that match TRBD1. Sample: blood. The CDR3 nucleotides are TGTGCCAGCAGTCGGGGGACAGGGGGCAATCAGCCCCAGCATTTT. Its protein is CASSRGTGGNQPQHF.